A single sample is the source of the 7 T cell receptor beta chains below, sequenced in a study of T-cell memory formation after mild COVID-19. MiXCR, applied by TCRdb to the 5' RACE reads, yields one record per CDR3 protein. The sample consists of 130,000 to 150,000 distinct CDR3 sequences, under 7% of them appearing once. Sequenced: PBMCs or a T cell subset sorted from them (not recorded which). These receptors all come from an adult woman who had mild COVID-19 (a few samples of this study predate the infection). Cell type and time point are not known.

This clonotype was counted at least ten times. The chain is built from TRBV12-3 or TRBV12-4 and TRBJ2-1; 9 nucleotides line up with TRBD1. The CDR3 is made up of 16 amino acids. The J segment lost 0 bases and the V segment lost 5 bases, leaving 5 bases of the junction unmatched. CDR3 loop: CASSRDRASSYNEQFF. The CDR3 DNA follows: TGTGCCAGCAGTCGGGACAGGGCGAGCTCCTACAATGAGCAGTTCTTC.

This clonotype showed up many times. V is TRBV7-9 and J is TRBJ2-7, with D uncertain. Germline assignment: CDR1 SEHNR and CDR2 FQNEAQ (reference sequence). The CDR3 extends over 12 amino acids. With 5 bases removed from V and 7 bases from J, the gap between germline ends came to 12 bases. CDR3 DNA: TGTGCCAGCAGCCTGGGCCTGGAGGAGCAGTACTTC. Its protein product is CASSLGLEEQYF. Full variable domain (missing parts from reference TRBV7-9 and TRBJ2-7): DTGVSQNPRHKITKRGQNVTFRCDPISEHNRLYWYRQTLGQGPEFLTYFQNEAQLEKSRLLSDRFSAERPKGSFSTLEIQRTEQGDSAMYLCASSLGLEEQYFGPGTRLTVT.

This clonotype appeared a few times. The V gene is TRBV3-1, the J gene TRBJ1-5; 10 positions match TRBD1. The CDR3 covers 13 residues. V lost 9 bases and J lost 7; bases outside the gene matches: 6. The germline CDR1 and CDR2 sequences are LGHDT and YNNKEL (reference sequence). The CDR3 protein is CASAGTGEQPQHF. Here the CDR3 DNA reads TGTGCCAGTGCCGGGACAGGGGAGCAGCCCCAGCATTTT.

The rearrangement uses TRBV6-2 or TRBV6-3 and TRBJ1-2; D not resolved. Trimming took off 2 bases at V and 7 bases at J, with 5 bases between the two ends. Germline V gives CDR1 MNHEY, CDR2 SVGEGT. The CDR3 sequence is 11 residues long. The CDR3 protein is CASSYRGGYTF. CDR3 nucleotide sequence: TGTGCCAGCAGTTACCGCGGTGGCTACACCTTC.

In regard to this clonotype: A much larger clone sits a single nucleotide away, making a read error possible. The CDR3 nucleotides are TGTGCCAGCCGATCGACAGTGGCAAGCACTGAAGCTTTCTTT. Translating gives CASRSTVASTEAFF. This chain connects TRBV12-3 or TRBV12-4 to TRBJ1-1; tentative D call: TRBD1 (5 bases). The germline V and J ends were trimmed by 8 bases and 4 bases, with 17 bases remaining between them. The CDR3 totals 14 residues.

This clonotype showed up many times. The genes are TRBV30 and TRBJ2-7; 11 bases match TRBD1. The germline V gene has CDR1 GTSNPN and CDR2 SVGIG (reference sequence). With 5 bases clipped from V and 0 bases from J, the junction kept 3 bases outside the gene matches. The length of the CDR3 is 14 residues. CDR3 in amino acids: CAWSGTGGSYEQYF. The CDR3 nucleotides are TGTGCCTGGTCCGGGACAGGGGGCTCCTACGAGCAGTACTTC.

J is TRBJ2-1 and V is TRBV12-3 or TRBV12-4; a weak D match, TRBD1 (5 bases). Trimming took off 2 bases at V and 1 base at J, with 12 bases between the two ends. The CDR3 is 16 residues long. CDR3 protein: CASSLIPTVSYNEQFF. Written as DNA, the CDR3 is TGTGCCAGCAGTTTAATCCCGACAGTTTCCTACAATGAGCAGTTCTTC.